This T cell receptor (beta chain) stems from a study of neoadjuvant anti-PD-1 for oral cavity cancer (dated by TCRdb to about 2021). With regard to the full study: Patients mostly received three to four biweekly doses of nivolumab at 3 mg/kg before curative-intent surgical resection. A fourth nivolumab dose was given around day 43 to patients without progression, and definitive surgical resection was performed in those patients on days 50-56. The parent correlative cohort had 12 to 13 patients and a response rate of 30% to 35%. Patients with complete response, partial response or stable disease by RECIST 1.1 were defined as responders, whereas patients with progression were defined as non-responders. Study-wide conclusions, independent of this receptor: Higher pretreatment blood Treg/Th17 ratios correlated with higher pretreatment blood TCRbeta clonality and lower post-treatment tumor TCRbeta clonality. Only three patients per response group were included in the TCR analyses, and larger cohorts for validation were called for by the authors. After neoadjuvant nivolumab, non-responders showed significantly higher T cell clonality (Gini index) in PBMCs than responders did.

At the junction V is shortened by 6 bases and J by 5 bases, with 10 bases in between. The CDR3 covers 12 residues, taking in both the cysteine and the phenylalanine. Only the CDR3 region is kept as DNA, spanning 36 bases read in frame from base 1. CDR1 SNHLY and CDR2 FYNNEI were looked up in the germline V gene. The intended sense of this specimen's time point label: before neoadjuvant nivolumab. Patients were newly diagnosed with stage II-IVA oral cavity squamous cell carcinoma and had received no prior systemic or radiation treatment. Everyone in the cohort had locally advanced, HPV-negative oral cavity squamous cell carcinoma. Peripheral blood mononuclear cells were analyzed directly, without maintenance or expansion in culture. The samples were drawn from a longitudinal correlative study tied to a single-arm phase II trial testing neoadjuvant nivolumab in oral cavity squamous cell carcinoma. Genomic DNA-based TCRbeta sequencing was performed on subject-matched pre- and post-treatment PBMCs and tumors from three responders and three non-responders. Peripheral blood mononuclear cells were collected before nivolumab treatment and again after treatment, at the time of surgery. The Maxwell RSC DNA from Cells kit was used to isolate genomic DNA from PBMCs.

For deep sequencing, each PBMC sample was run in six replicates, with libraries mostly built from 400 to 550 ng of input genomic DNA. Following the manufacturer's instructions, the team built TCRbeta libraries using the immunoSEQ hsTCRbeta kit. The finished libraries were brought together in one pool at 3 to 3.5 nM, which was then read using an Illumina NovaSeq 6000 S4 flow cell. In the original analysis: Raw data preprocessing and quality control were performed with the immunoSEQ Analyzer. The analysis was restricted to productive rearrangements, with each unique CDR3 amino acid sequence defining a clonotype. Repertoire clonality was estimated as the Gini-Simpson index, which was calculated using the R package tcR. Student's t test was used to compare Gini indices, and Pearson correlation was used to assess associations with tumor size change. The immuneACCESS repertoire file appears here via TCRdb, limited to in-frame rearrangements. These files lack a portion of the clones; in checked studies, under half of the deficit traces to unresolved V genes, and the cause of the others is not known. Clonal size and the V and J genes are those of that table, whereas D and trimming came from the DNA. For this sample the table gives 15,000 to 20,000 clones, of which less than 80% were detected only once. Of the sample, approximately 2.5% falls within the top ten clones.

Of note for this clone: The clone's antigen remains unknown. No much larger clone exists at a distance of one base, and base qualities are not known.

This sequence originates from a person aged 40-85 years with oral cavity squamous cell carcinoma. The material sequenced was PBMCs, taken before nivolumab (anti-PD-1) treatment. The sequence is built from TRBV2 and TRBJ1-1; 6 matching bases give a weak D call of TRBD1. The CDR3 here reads CASSAGATEAFF. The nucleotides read TGTGCCAGCAGCGCAGGGGCGACTGAAGCTTTCTTT.